A single sample gave rise to the 14 T cell receptor beta chains below, sequenced in a study of CD8 T cells in ankylosing spondylitis. The antigens for these receptors are not known. TCRdb passed the 5' RACE reads through MiXCR, listing each CDR3 protein once. The profile shows roughly 700,000 distinct CDR3 sequences, roughly 20% of them singletons. Study-level findings and limits: Seven to nine highly homologous variants made up a TCR beta motif, and this motif appeared characteristic of ankylosing spondylitis blood.

Specimen: blood, either unsorted or a sorted T cell fraction (not recorded which). The receptors shown here come from a male donor with ankylosing spondylitis.

This clonotype was recorded at least ten times. V gene TRBV12-3 or TRBV12-4 combines with J gene TRBJ1-5, with 12 bases fitting TRBD1. J gave up 7 bases and V 7 bases, and 8 bases lay outside the gene matches. The CDR3 runs 15 residues. The CDR3 bases are TGTGCCAGCACCTGGGGGACAGGGGGCCGGCAGCCCCAGCATTTT. Amino acids: CASTWGTGGRQPQHF.

The chain employs TRBV5-1 and TRBJ2-2, with D uncertain. This CDR3 spans 15 amino acids. The germline gives CDR1 SGHRS, CDR2 YFSETQ. V lost 0 bases to trimming and J lost 7 bases, with 13 bases between them. DNA of the CDR3: TGCGCCAGCAGCTTGGGGGTTCAGAACGGCGGGGAGCTGTTTTTT. This encodes CASSLGVQNGGELFF.

The V gene is TRBV5-6, the J gene TRBJ1-2, with TRBD1 as a possible D gene (5 bases). V was shortened by 4 bases and J by 1 base, with 17 bases between the two germline ends. In germline, CDR1 is SGHDT, CDR2 YYEEEE. There are 16 residues in the CDR3. The chain's CDR3 is CASSLLGAQGNYGYTF. CDR3 nucleotide sequence: TGTGCCAGCAGCCTCCTTGGTGCGCAGGGTAACTATGGCTACACCTTC.

There are a few counts of this clonotype. The chain uses TRBV5-1 and TRBJ2-3, with 10 bases that match TRBD2. The CDR3 has 17 residues. Germline CDR1 is SGHRS and CDR2 is YFSETQ. V gave up 0 bases and J gave up 0 bases; unmatched junction bases: 4. CDR3 nucleotide sequence: TGCGCCAGCAGCTTGGGAACTAGCGGGAAGAGCACAGATACGCAGTATTTT. Protein product: CASSLGTSGKSTDTQYF.

The sample holds a few counts of this clonotype. The CDR3 loop is CSARPTIAQGAGGNTIYF. The CDR3 DNA reads as TGCAGTGCTAGACCCACAATTGCACAGGGGGCGGGCGGAAACACCATATATTTT. The chain combines TRBV20-1 with TRBJ1-3, with 9 bases aligning to TRBD1. V was pared by 2 bases and J by 4 bases, with 15 bases of the junction left unmatched. The CDR3 length is 18 residues. In germline, CDR1 is DFQATT, CDR2 SNEGSKA (reference sequence).

This chain links TRBV7-7 with TRBJ1-3; D remains ambiguous. The CDR3 is 13 residues long. CDR1 and CDR2 from the germline V gene are SSHAT and FNYEAQ (reference sequence). Trimming left V 1 base short and J 8 bases short, with 9 bases between. The CDR3 here is CASSLGGRDTIYF. The CDR3 DNA reads as TGTGCCAGCAGCTTAGGGGGAAGGGACACCATATATTTT.

This clonotype was observed at least ten times. The chain joins TRBV12-3 or TRBV12-4 to TRBJ1-5; the D is unclear. Trimming cost V 1 base and J 2 bases, with 6 bases left between them. The CDR3 sequence is 14 residues long. Here the CDR3 DNA reads TGTGCCAGCAGTTTAGAGAACCGCAATCAGCCCCAGCATTTT. The encoded protein is CASSLENRNQPQHF.

In its sample, this clonotype was seen many times. This chain links TRBV6-2 or TRBV6-3 with TRBJ1-6; TRBD1 is a possible D gene (5 bases). The CDR3 length is 12 residues. Per the germline V gene, CDR1 is MNHEY and CDR2 is SVGEGT. The germline V and J ends were trimmed by 6 bases and 10 bases, with 10 bases remaining between them. DNA for the CDR3: TGTGCCAGCAGACAACGGGGGTCACCCCTCCACTTT. This gives the protein CASRQRGSPLHF.

In this sample, this clonotype turned up a few times. V is TRBV21-1 and J is TRBJ1-1; the listed D gene, TRBD1, was not tested against the DNA. TRBV21-1 has pseudogene status. This CDR3 has 16 residues. CDR3 nucleotides: TGTGCCAGCAGCAAGAGGGTGGCAGGCCGGGGGACTGAAGCTTTCTTT. This sequence encodes CASSKRVAGRGTEAFF.

The genes are TRBV20-1 and TRBJ2-5; D possibly corresponds to TRBD1 (5 bases). The CDR3 contains 16 residues. V gave up 1 base and J gave up 1 base, with 16 bases separating them. From germline, CDR1 is DFQATT and CDR2 SNEGSKA (reference sequence). CDR3 sequence reads: CSARASTVGRQETQYF. CDR3 nucleotide sequence: TGCAGTGCTAGAGCCTCTACTGTGGGGCGCCAAGAGACCCAGTACTTC.

The V and J genes are TRBV18 and TRBJ2-5, with D uncertain. Germline assignment: CDR1 KGHSH and CDR2 LQKENI. V lost 2 bases and J 1 base, leaving 8 bases between the germline ends. This CDR3 has 14 residues. Here the CDR3 reads CASSPVERQETQYF. Written as DNA, the CDR3 is TGTGCCAGCTCACCAGTGGAGCGCCAAGAGACCCAGTACTTC.

This clonotype was seen a handful of times. The chain employs TRBV3-1 and TRBJ2-7, with TRBD2 identical over 8 bases. CDR1 and CDR2 from the germline V gene are LGHDT and YNNKEL (reference sequence). The CDR3 is made up of 14 amino acids. J gave up 3 bases and V 5 bases, and 6 bases lay outside the gene matches. For the CDR3, the DNA is TGTGCCAGCAGCGGCGGGGGGATGAACTACGAGCAGTACTTC. Translating it yields CASSGGGMNYEQYF.

The V call is TRBV2, the J call TRBJ2-1; no reliable D call. The CDR3 loop spans 15 amino acids. The germline CDR1 and CDR2 sequences are SNHLY and FYNNEI. The V end lost 4 bases, the J end lost 6 bases, and 16 bases lay between the germline ends. The CDR3 region has the DNA TGTGCCAGCAGTGTCGCCTGGGGTTCGGGCAATGAGCAGTTCTTC. It is translated as CASSVAWGSGNEQFF.

About this clonotype: A much larger clone differs by one base, so this may be a read error. The V gene is TRBV12-3 or TRBV12-4, the J gene TRBJ2-5, with 7 bases matching TRBD1. This CDR3 has 12 amino acids. Losses at the gene ends were 6 bases for V and 4 bases for J; bases not matched to a gene: 2. The CDR3 here is CASSTGAETQYF. As DNA, the CDR3 is TGTGCCAGCAGCACAGGGGCAGAGACCCAGTACTTC.